The text below deals with one T cell receptor (beta chain). Its antigen is unidentified. The data were taken from a study of CD4 T cells in relation to SARS-CoV-2 and coronaviruses. This CDR3 comprises 13 residues. The V end was cut by 6 bases, the J end by 0 bases, with 7 bases between. Here immunoSEQ multiplex PCR was the method, and the copy in TCRdb shows in-frame clones only, minus some. This sample has about 23,000 clones, with approximately 78% found just once. Unexposed donor CD4+ T cells date from 2011-2018, before the COVID-19 pandemic. The cells were cultured for about ten days before CD4+ T cells were isolated. As cell numbers allowed, unexposed-donor CD4+ T cells faced SARS-CoV-2 S/N and four cold-coronavirus spikes.

The genes are TRBV12-3 or TRBV12-4 and TRBJ2-3, with D unclear. This TCR was sampled from a human donor in good health. Sequenced sample: CD4+ T cells from PBMCs, cultured in vitro. For the CDR3, the DNA is TGTGCCAGCAGGCGAACTAGCACAGATACGCAGTATTTT. Protein sequence: CASRRTSTDTQYF.